The entry below describes one T cell receptor beta chain. Antigen unknown. The sample originates from a study of T cell responses to AZD1222 COVID-19 vaccine. Measured with immunoSEQ multiplex PCR; TCRdb has only the in-frame clones, and not every one. The sample lists 100,000 to 150,000 clones; 80% to 95% were seen once. Whole-study results and caveats: Across the whole spike, CD4 TCRs peaked at regions 160-218 and 743-854.

The CDR3 runs to 14 residues. Germline V lookup: CDR1 LGHDT, CDR2 YNNKEL (reference sequence). V lost 3 bases and J lost 7, with 12 bases in between. The origin of this receptor is an adult who received the AZD1222 COVID-19 vaccine. The sample here was peripheral blood, taken 28 days after the second AZD1222 dose. The genes are TRBV3-1 (or the pseudogene TRBV3-2) and TRBJ2-2; TRBD2 might be the D (5 bases). The CDR3 reads CASSQRTEGGELFF. Here the CDR3 DNA reads TGTGCCAGCAGCCAGAGGACCGAGGGCGGGGAGCTGTTTTTT.